This TCR beta chain emerged from a study of blood T cell repertoires in COVID-19. Study overall: PBMCs, B-cell-depleted T cells, or T cells were the source of the cDNA or gDNA that made up the material.

Sequencing used immunoSEQ multiplex PCR; TCRdb keeps in-frame clones, though not all of them. This sample has fewer than 300,000 clones, with more than 70% found just once. V gave up 4 bases and J gave up 1 base, with 14 bases separating them. The length of the CDR3 is 15 residues. Per germline, CDR1 SGDLS and CDR2 YYNGEE. The chain has TRBV9 and TRBJ2-5, with D perhaps matching TRBD2 (6 bases). The TCR comes from a woman aged 18-35 years with acute or convalescent COVID-19. The sample was peripheral blood. CDR3 protein: CASSRRRGFQETQYF. CDR3 coding DNA: TGTGCCAGCAGCCGAAGGAGGGGATTCCAAGAGACCCAGTACTTC. Looking up the rest from reference TRBV9 and TRBJ2-5 gives the full variable domain: DSGVTQTPKHLITATGQRVTLRCSPRSGDLSVYWYQQSLDQGLQFLIQYYNGEERAKGNILERFSAQQFPDLHSELNLSSLELGDSALYFCASSRRRGFQETQYFGPGTRLLVL.